The 15 T cell receptor beta chains reported below all come from one sample, sequenced in a study of cytomegalovirus exposure and HLA in healthy donors. Primers included in the PCR were 60 Vbeta and 13 Jbeta primers. Assay used: immunoSEQ multiplex PCR; TCRdb lists only in-frame clones, some missing. Here the sample spans 150,000 to 200,000 clones, around 68% being singletons. Material: PBMCs. These receptors were taken from a man aged 45-65 years in good health and CMV-seronegative.

This clone was seen only a few times. The J gene is TRBJ2-3, the V gene TRBV4-3, with TRBD2 identical over 9 bases. With V trimmed by 4 bases and J by 8 bases, 13 bases remained unmatched. The CDR3 is made up of 16 amino acids. CDR1 is LGHNA, CDR2 YSLEER, per germline. The CDR3 region has the DNA TGCGCCAGCAGCCTCGGGACTAGCCCGACTTGGGCTACGCAGTATTTT. Translated: CASSLGTSPTWATQYF.

V and J are TRBV11-1 and TRBJ2-7; D is ambiguous. The V end lost 2 bases, the J end lost 2 bases, and 7 bases lay between the germline ends. Germline V lookup: CDR1 SGHAT, CDR2 FQDESV (reference sequence). The CDR3 consists of 13 residues. CDR3 coding DNA: TGTGCCAGCAGCTTAACAGAGACCTACGAGCAGTACTTC. Translation gives CASSLTETYEQYF.

This clone showed up just a few times. The chain carries TRBV7-5 and TRBJ2-5; TRBD1, the table's D call, was not compared with the DNA. TRBV7-5 is a known pseudogene. This CDR3 spans 17 amino acids. The CDR3 bases are TGTGCCAGAAGCTTCAGGTGGGACAGGGGGGTAGTGGAGACCCAGTACTTC. Encoded protein: CARSFRWDRGVVETQYF.

Only a few counts were recorded for this clone. This rearrangement joins TRBV7-2 to TRBJ2-1; D not resolved. V lost 3 bases, J lost 7 bases, and 10 bases lay in between. There are 13 residues in the CDR3. CDR1 is SGHTA and CDR2 is FQGNSA in the germline V gene. CDR3 sequence: CASSLLTFNEQFF. The CDR3 DNA reads TGTGCCAGCAGCTTGTTAACTTTTAATGAGCAGTTCTTC.

The V gene is TRBV5-1, the J gene TRBJ1-4; the D is unclear. This CDR3 has 15 residues. V dropped 0 bases and J dropped 7 bases, with 13 bases sitting between them. CDR1 SGHRS and CDR2 YFSETQ come from the germline V gene. The CDR3 DNA sequence: TGCGCCAGCAGCTTGGGGAGTCAATTGGGTGAAAAACTGTTTTTT. This codes for CASSLGSQLGEKLFF.

This clone was observed a single time. The CDR3 here is CASSDGNRGNEQFF. The CDR3 nucleotides are TGTGCCAGCAGTGATGGAAACAGGGGGAATGAGCAGTTCTTC. The chain is built from TRBV6-4 and TRBJ2-1; 8 bases map to TRBD1. With V trimmed by 3 bases and J by 7 bases, 5 bases remained unmatched. The germline gives CDR1 MRHNA, CDR2 SNTAGT. CDR3 length: 14 amino acids.

V and J are TRBV4-1 and TRBJ2-7, with 14 bases identical to TRBD2. Germline V gene sequence: CDR1 MGHRA, CDR2 YSYEKL. CDR3 length: 15 residues. V lost 5 bases to trimming and J lost 4 bases; unmatched junction nucleotides: 4. The CDR3 DNA reads TGCGCCAGCAGCTTGGGACTAGCGGGGGCGTACGAGCAGTACTTC. It encodes CASSLGLAGAYEQYF.

In its sample, this clone was seen a few times. V usage is TRBV7-2 and J usage is TRBJ1-3; D remains unclear. Germline V CDR1 and CDR2: SGHTA, FQGNSA. This CDR3 spans 14 amino acids. Between the trimmed V and J ends, which lost 1 base and 0 bases, there was a span of 4 bases. The CDR3 nucleotides are TGTGCCAGCAGCTTAGACAGCTCTGGAAACACCATATATTTT. This codes for CASSLDSSGNTIYF.

V gene TRBV6-5 combines with J gene TRBJ1-2; D is ambiguous. V was trimmed by 0 bases and J by 8 bases, leaving 10 bases between them. In germline, CDR1 is MNHEY, CDR2 SVGAGI. The CDR3 covers 13 residues. This CDR3 is CASSYSDREGYTF. The CDR3 DNA follows: TGTGCCAGCAGTTACTCCGACCGGGAGGGCTACACCTTC.

The rearrangement uses TRBV4-2 and TRBJ1-2; 9 positions agree with TRBD1. The J segment lost 6 bases and the V segment lost 2 bases, leaving 7 bases of the junction unmatched. Looked up from germline, CDR1 is LGHNA and CDR2 is YNFKEQ. CDR3 length equals 15 residues. The CDR3 coding sequence is TGTGCCAGCAGCCAACCCTCACAGGGGGCTCATGGCTACACCTTC. Its protein product is CASSQPSQGAHGYTF.

This clone was detected once. The V and J genes are TRBV18 and TRBJ2-5; D gene unclear. Germline V CDR1 and CDR2: KGHSH, LQKENI. V lost 2 bases and J 2 bases, leaving 6 bases between the germline ends. The CDR3 covers 13 residues. The CDR3 spells CASSPGMQETQYF. CDR3 DNA: TGTGCCAGCTCACCAGGCATGCAAGAGACCCAGTACTTC.

This clone was counted a few times. The chain carries TRBV4-1 and TRBJ2-3; D is unresolved. V shed 0 bases and J shed 3 bases, with 7 bases lying between them. Germline CDR1 and CDR2: MGHRA and YSYEKL. This CDR3 spans 14 amino acids. The CDR3 protein is CASSQDRTTDTQYF. In nucleotides, the CDR3 is TGCGCCAGCAGCCAAGATAGAACGACAGATACGCAGTATTTT.

The chain carries TRBV10-3 and TRBJ1-1; perhaps TRBD1 as D (5 bases). Germline CDR1 is ENHRY and CDR2 is SYGVKD. The CDR3 covers 17 residues. The V end was cut by 3 bases, the J end by 0 bases, with 17 bases between. The chain's CDR3 is CAISDPQGGIMNTEAFF. CDR3 nucleotide sequence: TGTGCCATCAGTGACCCGCAGGGAGGTATAATGAACACTGAAGCTTTCTTT.

This clone was observed a few times. The gene calls are TRBV4-2 and TRBJ2-4, with 9 positions matching TRBD2. CDR1 is LGHNA and CDR2 is YNFKEQ in the germline V gene. The CDR3 contains 20 residues. With 2 bases clipped from V and 0 bases from J, the junction kept 14 bases outside the gene matches. The CDR3 sequence is CASSQNVFTTSGKAKNIQYF. Written as DNA, the CDR3 is TGTGCCAGCAGCCAAAACGTTTTCACGACTAGCGGAAAAGCCAAAAACATTCAGTACTTC.

The gene calls are TRBV11-2 and TRBJ1-2; D gene unclear. V was pared by 1 base and J by 2 bases, with 5 bases between. The CDR3 covers 13 residues. The germline V gene has CDR1 SGHAT and CDR2 FQNNGV. The CDR3 DNA reads as TGTGCCAGCAGCTTAGTAGAAAACTATGGCTACACCTTC. Encoded protein: CASSLVENYGYTF.